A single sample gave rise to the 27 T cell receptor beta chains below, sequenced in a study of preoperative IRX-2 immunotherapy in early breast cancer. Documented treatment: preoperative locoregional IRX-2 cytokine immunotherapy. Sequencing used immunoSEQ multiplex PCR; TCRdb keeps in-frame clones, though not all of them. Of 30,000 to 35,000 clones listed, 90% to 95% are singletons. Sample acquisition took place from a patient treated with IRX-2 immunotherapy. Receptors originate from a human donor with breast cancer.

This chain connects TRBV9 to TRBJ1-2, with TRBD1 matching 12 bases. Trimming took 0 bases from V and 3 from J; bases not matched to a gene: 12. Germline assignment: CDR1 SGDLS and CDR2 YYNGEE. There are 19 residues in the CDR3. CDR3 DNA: TGTGCCAGCAGCGTAGGAGCCCGTGGGACAGGGGGCGCGTACTATGGCTACACCTTC. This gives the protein CASSVGARGTGGAYYGYTF.

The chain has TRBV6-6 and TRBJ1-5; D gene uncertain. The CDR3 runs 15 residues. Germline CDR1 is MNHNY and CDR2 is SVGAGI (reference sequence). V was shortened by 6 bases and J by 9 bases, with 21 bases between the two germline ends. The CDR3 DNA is TGTGCCAGCAGGGAGGGAGTTTCCGCCGTCCTGCCCCAGCATTTT. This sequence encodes CASREGVSAVLPQHF.

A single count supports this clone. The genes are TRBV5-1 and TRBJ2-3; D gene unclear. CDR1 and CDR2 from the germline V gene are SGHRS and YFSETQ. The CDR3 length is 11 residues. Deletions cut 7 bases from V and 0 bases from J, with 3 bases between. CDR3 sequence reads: CASGSTDTQYF. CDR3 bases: TGCGCCAGCGGGAGCACAGATACGCAGTATTTT.

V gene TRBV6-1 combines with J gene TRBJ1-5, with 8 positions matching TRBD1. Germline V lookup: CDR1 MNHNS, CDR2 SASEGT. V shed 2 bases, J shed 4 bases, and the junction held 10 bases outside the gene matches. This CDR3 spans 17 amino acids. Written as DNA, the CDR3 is TGTGCCAGCAGTGAATATCCGACAGGGGCCTCAAATCAGCCCCAGCATTTT. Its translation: CASSEYPTGASNQPQHF.

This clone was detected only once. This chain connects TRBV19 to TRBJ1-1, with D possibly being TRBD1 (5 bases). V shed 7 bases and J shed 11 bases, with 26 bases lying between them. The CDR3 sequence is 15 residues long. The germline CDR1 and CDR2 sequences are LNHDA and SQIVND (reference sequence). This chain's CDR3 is CASKSRSGAVKDAFF. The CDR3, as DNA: TGTGCCAGTAAGTCCCGGAGTGGGGCAGTTAAGGACGCTTTCTTT.

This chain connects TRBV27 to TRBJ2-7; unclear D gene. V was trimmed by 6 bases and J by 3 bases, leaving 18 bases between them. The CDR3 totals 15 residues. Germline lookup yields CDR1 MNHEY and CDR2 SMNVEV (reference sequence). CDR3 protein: CASSPIDNRIYEQYF. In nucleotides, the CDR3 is TGTGCCAGCAGCCCTATTGACAATCGAATCTACGAGCAGTACTTC.

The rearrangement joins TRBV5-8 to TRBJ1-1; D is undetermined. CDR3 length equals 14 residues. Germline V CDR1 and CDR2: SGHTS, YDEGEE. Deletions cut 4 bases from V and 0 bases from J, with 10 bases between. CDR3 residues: CASSRGWVNTEAFF. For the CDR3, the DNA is TGTGCCAGCAGCAGAGGGTGGGTGAACACTGAAGCTTTCTTT.

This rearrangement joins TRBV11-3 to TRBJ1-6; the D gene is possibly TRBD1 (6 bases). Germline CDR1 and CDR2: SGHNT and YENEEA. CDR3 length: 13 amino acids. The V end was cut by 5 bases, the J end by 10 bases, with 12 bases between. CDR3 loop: CASSHATGSPLHF. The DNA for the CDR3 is TGTGCCAGCAGCCACGCTACAGGGTCACCCCTCCACTTT.

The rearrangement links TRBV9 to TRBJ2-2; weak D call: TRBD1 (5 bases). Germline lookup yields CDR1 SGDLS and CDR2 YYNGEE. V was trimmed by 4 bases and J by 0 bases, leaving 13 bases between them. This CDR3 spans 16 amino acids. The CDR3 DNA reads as TGTGCCAGCAGCCCACGGTCAGGGTCGAACACCGGGGAGCTGTTTTTT. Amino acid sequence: CASSPRSGSNTGELFF.

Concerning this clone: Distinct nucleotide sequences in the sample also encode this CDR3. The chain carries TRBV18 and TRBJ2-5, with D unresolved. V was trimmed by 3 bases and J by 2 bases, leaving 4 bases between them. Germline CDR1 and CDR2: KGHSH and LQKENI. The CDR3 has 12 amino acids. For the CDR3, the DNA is TGTGCCAGCTCACCGCCTCAAGAGACCCAGTACTTC. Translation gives CASSPPQETQYF.

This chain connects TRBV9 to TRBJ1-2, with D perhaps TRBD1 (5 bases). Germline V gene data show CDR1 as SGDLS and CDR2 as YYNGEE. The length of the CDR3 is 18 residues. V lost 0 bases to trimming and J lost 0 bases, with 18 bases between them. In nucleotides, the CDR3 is TGTGCCAGCAGCGTAGGAAGGGCAGGGTCTCCCTCTAACTATGGCTACACCTTC. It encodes CASSVGRAGSPSNYGYTF.

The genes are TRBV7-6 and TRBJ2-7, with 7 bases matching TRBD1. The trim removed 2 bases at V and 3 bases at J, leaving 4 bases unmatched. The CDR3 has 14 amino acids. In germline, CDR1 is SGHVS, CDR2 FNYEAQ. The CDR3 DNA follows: TGTGCCAGCAGCTTAAGGGGGCCAAACTACGAGCAGTACTTC. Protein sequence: CASSLRGPNYEQYF. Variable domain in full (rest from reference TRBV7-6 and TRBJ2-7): GAGVSQSPRYKVTKRGQDVALRCDPISGHVSLYWYRQALGQGPEFLTYFNYEAQQDKSGLPNDRFSAERPEGSISTLTIQRTEQRDSAMYRCASSLRGPNYEQYFGPGTRLTVT.

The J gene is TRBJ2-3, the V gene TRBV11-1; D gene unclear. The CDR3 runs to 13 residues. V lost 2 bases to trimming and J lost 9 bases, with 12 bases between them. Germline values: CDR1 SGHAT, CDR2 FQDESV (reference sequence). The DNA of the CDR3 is TGTGCCAGCAGCTTATCTCGGCGAGAGACGCAGTATTTT. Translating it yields CASSLSRRETQYF.

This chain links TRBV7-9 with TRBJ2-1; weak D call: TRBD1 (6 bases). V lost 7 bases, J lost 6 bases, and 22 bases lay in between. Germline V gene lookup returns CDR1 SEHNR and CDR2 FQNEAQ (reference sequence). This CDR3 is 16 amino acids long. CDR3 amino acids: CASNPTTGSLGNEQFF. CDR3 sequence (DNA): TGTGCCAGCAACCCAACCACAGGGTCCTTAGGCAATGAGCAGTTCTTC.

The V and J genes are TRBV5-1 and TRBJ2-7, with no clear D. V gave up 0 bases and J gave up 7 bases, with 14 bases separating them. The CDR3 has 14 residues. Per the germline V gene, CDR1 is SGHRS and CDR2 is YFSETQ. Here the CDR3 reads CASSLAPQGREQYF. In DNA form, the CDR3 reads TGCGCCAGCAGCTTGGCCCCGCAAGGGCGGGAGCAGTACTTC.

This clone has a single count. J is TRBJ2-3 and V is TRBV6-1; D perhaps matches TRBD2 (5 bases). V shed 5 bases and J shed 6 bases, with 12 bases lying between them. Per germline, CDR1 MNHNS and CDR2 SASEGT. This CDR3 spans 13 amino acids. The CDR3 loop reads CASSTGLRDTQYF. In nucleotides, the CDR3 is TGTGCCAGCAGTACCGGACTTCGGGATACGCAGTATTTT.

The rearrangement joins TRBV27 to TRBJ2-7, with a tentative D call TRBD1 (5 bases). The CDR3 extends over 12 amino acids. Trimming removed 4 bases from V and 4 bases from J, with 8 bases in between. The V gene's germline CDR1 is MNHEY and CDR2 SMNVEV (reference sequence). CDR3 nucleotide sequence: TGTGCCAGCAGTTCCACAGGTTACGAGCAGTACTTC. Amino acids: CASSSTGYEQYF.

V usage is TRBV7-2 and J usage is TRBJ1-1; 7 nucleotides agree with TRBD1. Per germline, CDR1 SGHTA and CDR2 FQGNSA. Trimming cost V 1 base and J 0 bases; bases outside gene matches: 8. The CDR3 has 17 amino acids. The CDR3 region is CASSLGYRGELNTEAFF. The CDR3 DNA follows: TGTGCCAGCAGCTTAGGGTACAGGGGTGAATTGAACACTGAAGCTTTCTTT.

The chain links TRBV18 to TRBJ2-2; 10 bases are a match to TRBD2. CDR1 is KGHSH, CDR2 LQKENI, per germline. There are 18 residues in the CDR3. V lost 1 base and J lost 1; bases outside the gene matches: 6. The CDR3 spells CASSPRLAGALNTGELFF. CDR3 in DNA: TGTGCCAGCTCACCACGGCTAGCGGGAGCTTTGAACACCGGGGAGCTGTTTTTT.

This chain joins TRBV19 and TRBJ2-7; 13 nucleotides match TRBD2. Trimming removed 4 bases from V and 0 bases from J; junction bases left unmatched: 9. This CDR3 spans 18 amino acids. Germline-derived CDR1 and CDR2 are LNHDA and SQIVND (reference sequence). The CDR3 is CASSRSAGTSGNSYEQYF. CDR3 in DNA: TGTGCCAGTAGTAGAAGCGCAGGGACTAGCGGGAACTCCTACGAGCAGTACTTC.

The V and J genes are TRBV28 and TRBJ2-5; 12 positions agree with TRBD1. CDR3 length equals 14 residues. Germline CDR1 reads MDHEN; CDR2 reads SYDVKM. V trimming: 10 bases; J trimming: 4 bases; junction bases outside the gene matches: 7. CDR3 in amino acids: CAIQRDRGPETQYF. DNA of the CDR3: TGTGCCATCCAAAGGGACAGGGGGCCAGAGACCCAGTACTTC.

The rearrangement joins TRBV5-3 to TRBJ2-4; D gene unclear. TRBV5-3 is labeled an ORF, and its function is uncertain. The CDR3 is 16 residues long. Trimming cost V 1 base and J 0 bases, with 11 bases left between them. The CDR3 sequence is CARSLTRIIAKNIQYF. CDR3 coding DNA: TGTGCCAGAAGCTTGACAAGGATTATAGCCAAAAACATTCAGTACTTC.

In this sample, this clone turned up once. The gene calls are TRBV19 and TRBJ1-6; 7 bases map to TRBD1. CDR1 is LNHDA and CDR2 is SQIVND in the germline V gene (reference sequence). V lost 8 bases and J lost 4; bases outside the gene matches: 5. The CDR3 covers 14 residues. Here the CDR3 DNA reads TGTGCCAGTGGCAGGGGGGAATATAATTCACCCCTCCACTTT. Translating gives CASGRGEYNSPLHF.

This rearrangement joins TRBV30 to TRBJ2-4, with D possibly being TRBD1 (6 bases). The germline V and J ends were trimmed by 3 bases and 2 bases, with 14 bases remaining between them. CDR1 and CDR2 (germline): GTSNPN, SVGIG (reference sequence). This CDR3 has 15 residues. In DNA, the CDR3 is TGTGCCTGGAGCGCTACAGGGTTGTCCAAAAACATTCAGTACTTC. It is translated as CAWSATGLSKNIQYF. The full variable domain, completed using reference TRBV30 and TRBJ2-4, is SQTIHQWPATLVQPVGSPLSLECTVEGTSNPNLYWYRQAAGRGLQLLFYSVGIGQISSEVPQNLSASRPQDRQFILSSKKLLLSDSGFYLCAWSATGLSKNIQYFGAGTRLSVL.

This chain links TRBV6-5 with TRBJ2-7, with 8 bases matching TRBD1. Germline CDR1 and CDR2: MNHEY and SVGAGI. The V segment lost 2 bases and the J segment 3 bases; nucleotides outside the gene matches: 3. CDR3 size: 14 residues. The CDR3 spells CASSYDRGSYEQYF. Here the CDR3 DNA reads TGTGCCAGCAGTTACGACAGGGGAAGCTACGAGCAGTACTTC.

The chain's CDR3 is CASSLIGKGSNTGELFF. The CDR3 DNA follows: TGTGCCAGCAGCTTGATCGGTAAGGGCTCGAACACCGGGGAGCTGTTTTTT. The chain carries TRBV5-5 and TRBJ2-2; D gene unclear. From germline, CDR1 is SGHKS and CDR2 YYEKEE (reference sequence). The V gene lost 1 base and the J gene lost 0 bases, with 13 bases spanning the gap. There are 17 residues in the CDR3.

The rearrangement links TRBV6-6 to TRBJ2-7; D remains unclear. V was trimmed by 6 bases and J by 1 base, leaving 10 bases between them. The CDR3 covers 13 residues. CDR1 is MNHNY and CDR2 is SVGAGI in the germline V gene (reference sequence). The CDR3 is CASRMTLSYEQYF. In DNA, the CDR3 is TGTGCCAGCAGAATGACGTTGTCCTACGAGCAGTACTTC.